The 21 T cell receptor beta chains listed next were all sequenced from one sample in a study of blood T cell repertoires in COVID-19. Sequenced by immunoSEQ multiplex PCR; TCRdb stores in-frame clones only, minus some. The repertoire holds hundreds of thousands of clones, about four fifths seen once, with over 8.5% in the top ten. The source material was peripheral blood. Source of these receptors: a woman in her forties or fifties who had recovered from COVID-19.

Worth noting for this clone: This sample also contains other DNA sequences that code for the same CDR3. The chain carries TRBV7-2 and TRBJ2-1; D possibly corresponds to TRBD2 (6 bases). With 1 base removed from V and 6 bases from J, the gap between germline ends came to 10 bases. CDR3 length: 14 residues. Germline values: CDR1 SGHTA, CDR2 FQGNSA. The CDR3 DNA reads TGTGCCAGCAGCTTAGTTGTGGGGGGCAATGAGCAGTTCTTC. Protein product: CASSLVVGGNEQFF.

This chain links TRBV7-9 with TRBJ1-6, with D maybe TRBD1 (5 bases). This CDR3 region has 15 residues. Trimming removed 5 bases at V and 7 bases at J, with 15 bases between. Germline V CDR1 and CDR2: SEHNR, FQNEAQ (reference sequence). CDR3 in DNA: TGTGCCAGCAGCCCCCGTCCCGGGGGAAATTCACCCCTCCACTTT. It is translated as CASSPRPGGNSPLHF.

V and J are TRBV2 and TRBJ2-7, with TRBD2 as a possible D gene (6 bases). Germline V gene sequence: CDR1 SNHLY, CDR2 FYNNEI. The germline V and J ends were trimmed by 8 bases and 1 base, with 12 bases remaining between them. The CDR3 is made up of 13 amino acids. CDR3 region: CASGLAASYEQYF. CDR3 coding DNA: TGTGCCAGCGGGTTAGCGGCTTCCTACGAGCAGTACTTC.

The V and J genes are TRBV19 and TRBJ1-3, with D perhaps matching TRBD1 (5 bases). CDR1 and CDR2 (germline): LNHDA, SQIVND (reference sequence). Deletions cut 8 bases from V and 2 bases from J, with 13 bases between. The CDR3 spans 14 residues. CDR3 sequence (DNA): TGTGCCAGTCGAGCAGGGTCAACTGGAAACACCATATATTTT. It translates to CASRAGSTGNTIYF.

This clone appeared once. The CDR3 coding sequence is TGTGCCAGCAGCGGGGGGGCGACTGGGGCCAACGTCCTGACTTTC. Protein sequence: CASSGGATGANVLTF. The rearrangement uses TRBV7-9 and TRBJ2-6, with D possibly being TRBD2 (7 bases). The CDR3 is made up of 15 amino acids. Trimming removed 5 bases from V and 2 bases from J, with 10 bases in between. Germline-derived CDR1 and CDR2 are SEHNR and FQNEAQ (reference sequence). The complete variable domain, with remaining parts taken from reference TRBV7-9 and TRBJ2-6, reads DTGVSQNPRHKITKRGQNVTFRCDPISEHNRLYWYRQTLGQGPEFLTYFQNEAQLEKSRLLSDRFSAERPKGSFSTLEIQRTEQGDSAMYLCASSGGATGANVLTFGAGSRLTVL.

The chain employs TRBV6-2 or TRBV6-3 and TRBJ2-7; D is perhaps TRBD1 (6 bases). Germline V gene data show CDR1 as MNHEY and CDR2 as SVGEGT. The V and J ends lost 6 bases and 2 bases respectively, with 14 bases between them. There are 14 residues in the CDR3. In DNA, the CDR3 is TGTGCCAGCAGCCGACAGGCCATAACCTACGAGCAGTACTTC. Its protein is CASSRQAITYEQYF.

This clone was seen just once. This chain joins TRBV19 and TRBJ1-1; D possibly corresponds to TRBD1 (6 bases). The CDR3 has 18 residues. Germline loops: CDR1 LNHDA, CDR2 SQIVND (reference sequence). Trimming stripped 2 bases from V and 5 bases from J, with 24 bases between. CDR3 region: CASSISGWGKGGRTEAFF. DNA of the CDR3: TGTGCCAGTAGTATATCAGGCTGGGGTAAGGGGGGGCGAACTGAAGCTTTCTTT.

The chain links TRBV7-2 to TRBJ1-6, with a possible D match to TRBD1 (6 bases). The CDR3 contains 13 residues. V lost 7 bases and J lost 4, with 8 bases in between. Germline-derived CDR1 and CDR2 are SGHTA and FQGNSA. CDR3 amino acids: CASTGQYNSPLHF. The CDR3 nucleotides are TGTGCCAGCACGGGACAATATAATTCACCCCTCCACTTT.

This clone occurred once. This chain links TRBV27 with TRBJ2-4; TRBD2 aligns across 8 bases. V was clipped by 6 bases and J by 5 bases; unmatched bases: 0. Germline CDR1 reads MNHEY; CDR2 reads SMNVEV (reference sequence). The CDR3 is made up of 12 amino acids. The CDR3: CASSGGENIQYF. The DNA for the CDR3 is TGTGCCAGCAGCGGGGGGGAAAACATTCAGTACTTC.

The chain employs TRBV18 and TRBJ2-1; a weak D match, TRBD2 (5 bases). The V end lost 5 bases, the J end lost 10 bases, and 12 bases lay between the germline ends. The CDR3 covers 12 residues. CDR1 KGHSH and CDR2 LQKENI come from the germline V gene. The CDR3 sequence is CASSILGGEQFF. CDR3 bases: TGTGCCAGCTCAATACTGGGCGGGGAGCAGTTCTTC.

Note on this clone: It may be a read error: a sequence one base away is much more abundant. The J gene is TRBJ1-2, the V gene TRBV12-3 or TRBV12-4, with TRBD1 matching 9 bases. V shed 5 bases and J 4 bases; nucleotides not matched to a gene: 2. This CDR3 contains 13 residues. This chain's CDR3 is CASSAQGAYGYTF. As DNA, the CDR3 is TGTGCCAGCAGTGCACAGGGGGCCTATGGCTACACCTTC.

The V gene is TRBV6-2 or TRBV6-3, the J gene TRBJ2-4; 12 bases are shared with TRBD1. CDR3 size: 16 residues. The V and J ends lost 5 bases and 8 bases, in that order; junction bases with no gene match: 10. Germline V gene sequence: CDR1 MNHEY, CDR2 SVGEGT. The CDR3 bases are TGTGCCAGCAGTGACCGGGACAGGGGGCCTTTCTACATTCAGTACTTC. Protein product: CASSDRDRGPFYIQYF.

This sequence joins TRBV7-2 and TRBJ1-2, with D unresolved. The ends were cut back, 4 bases at V and 4 bases at J, with 13 bases in the middle. There are 14 residues in the CDR3. The germline gives CDR1 SGHTA, CDR2 FQGNSA. The CDR3 nucleotides are TGTGCCAGCAGCTCCTGGGCACAGAGCTATGGCTACACCTTC. It specifies CASSSWAQSYGYTF.

The rearrangement joins TRBV7-2 to TRBJ1-1; possible D gene TRBD1, 5 bases. CDR3 length: 16 amino acids. With 5 bases removed from V and 0 bases from J, the gap between germline ends came to 16 bases. Germline V gene lookup returns CDR1 SGHTA and CDR2 FQGNSA. The CDR3 spells CASSPPTGVMNTEAFF. In DNA, the CDR3 is TGTGCCAGCAGCCCACCCACAGGAGTCATGAACACTGAAGCTTTCTTT.

The chain links TRBV19 to TRBJ1-3; 7 bases are a match to TRBD1. CDR3 length: 16 residues. Germline values: CDR1 LNHDA, CDR2 SQIVND (reference sequence). V trimming: 6 bases; J trimming: 3 bases; junction bases outside the gene matches: 11. The DNA of the CDR3 is TGTGCCAGTAGGTTGGTCGGGACAGTAGGTGGAAACACCATATATTTT. Translated: CASRLVGTVGGNTIYF.

This chain uses TRBV19 with TRBJ1-1; tentative D call: TRBD1 (5 bases). Germline V gene data show CDR1 as LNHDA and CDR2 as SQIVND (reference sequence). Deletions cut 2 bases from V and 4 bases from J, with 11 bases between. The CDR3 runs 14 residues. CDR3 amino acids: CASSIMGRGTEAFF. CDR3 DNA: TGTGCCAGTAGTATAATGGGGCGGGGCACTGAAGCTTTCTTT.

The chain employs TRBV19 and TRBJ1-5; TRBD1 matches 8 bases. Germline CDR1 and CDR2: LNHDA and SQIVND (reference sequence). This CDR3 comprises 15 residues. V trimming: 4 bases; J trimming: 2 bases; junction bases outside the gene matches: 4. This CDR3 reads CASSNDRGGNQPQHF. The DNA for the CDR3 is TGTGCCAGTAGTAATGACAGGGGAGGCAATCAGCCCCAGCATTTT.

This rearrangement joins TRBV24-1 to TRBJ2-3, with 8 bases that match TRBD1. Trimming cost V 1 base and J 1 base; bases outside gene matches: 12. The length of the CDR3 is 19 residues. CDR1 is KGHDR, CDR2 SFDVKD, per germline. CDR3 protein: CATSDFALWTGCGTDTQYF. The CDR3 nucleotides read TGTGCCACCAGTGATTTTGCCCTATGGACAGGGTGCGGCACAGATACGCAGTATTTT.

This clone appeared many times. The chain carries TRBV27 and TRBJ1-1; D may be TRBD1 (5 bases). CDR3 length: 14 residues. Germline V gene sequence: CDR1 MNHEY, CDR2 SMNVEV (reference sequence). V was trimmed by 4 bases and J by 7 bases, leaving 16 bases between them. DNA of the CDR3: TGTGCCAGCAGTTCCCGCAGCGGGGCCGATGAAGCTTTCTTT. It is translated as CASSSRSGADEAFF.

The chain employs TRBV2 and TRBJ2-7, with 14 nucleotides matching TRBD2. J gave up 5 bases and V 5 bases, and 5 bases lay outside the gene matches. This CDR3 has 15 amino acids. Germline values: CDR1 SNHLY, CDR2 FYNNEI. The CDR3 here is CASSSGTSGSNEQYF. In DNA form, the CDR3 reads TGTGCCAGCAGTTCCGGGACTAGCGGGAGCAACGAGCAGTACTTC.

The rearrangement uses TRBV6-5 and TRBJ2-1; TRBD2 aligns across 7 bases. The CDR3 has 13 residues. Germline V CDR1 and CDR2: MNHEY, SVGAGI. Trimming at V came to 7 bases and at J to 8 bases, leaving 8 bases not matched to a gene. For the CDR3, the DNA is TGTGCCAGCAAACTAGCGAATTCGGATGAGCAGTTCTTC. This translates into CASKLANSDEQFF.